A single T cell receptor beta chain is shown here with its context. Original analysis: Nucleated cell number was recorded as an estimate derived from reference gene primer amplification. Libraries were prepared by immunoSEQ multiplex PCR; TCRdb keeps only in-frame clonotypes and omits some of them. V, J and clone size reflect that table, while D and trimming were determined from the DNA. Altogether 150,000 to 200,000 clones are present, around 80% being singletons, with the ten largest covering approximately 7.8%. Seattle participants joined during active infection and were tracked over time. The sample belongs to a study of blood T cell repertoires in COVID-19. Overall study: Both acute and convalescent COVID-19 samples were obtained from the United States, Italy and Spain.

V lost 4 bases, J lost 5 bases, and 15 bases lay in between. Germline-derived CDR1 and CDR2 are SGHTA and FQGTGA. The CDR3 loop spans 15 amino acids. This TCR came from a woman aged 55 to 70 with COVID-19, enrolled during active disease. The sample comprised peripheral blood. The V call is TRBV7-3, the J call TRBJ2-1, with a weak D call TRBD1 (6 bases). For the CDR3, the DNA is TGTGCCAGCAGCTCCAGCCACTACAGGGACAATGAGCAGTTCTTC. This translates into CASSSSHYRDNEQFF.